This T cell receptor beta chain was captured in a study of blood T cell repertoires in COVID-19. Study information: T cells, B-cell-depleted T cells, or PBMCs provided the cDNA or gDNA that served as material.

CDR1 is LGHDT and CDR2 is YNNKEL in the germline V gene (reference sequence). CDR3 size: 14 residues. Trimming took 2 bases from V and 6 from J; bases not matched to a gene: 7. As handled by the study authors: Reference gene primer amplification gave nucleated cell count estimates. The method was immunoSEQ multiplex PCR; TCRdb's version includes in-frame clones alone and lacks a portion of them. V and J calls and clone size come straight from that table; D and trimming were deduced from the DNA. The data contain about 160,000 clones, about 80% of them singletons. Followed longitudinally, the Seattle patients had been enrolled during active infection.

This chain connects TRBV3-1 (or the pseudogene TRBV3-2) to TRBJ2-7; 7 nucleotides line up with TRBD2. This sequence originates from a woman aged 35 to 49 with COVID-19, enrolled during active disease. The sequencing sample was made of peripheral blood. CDR3 loop: CASSQNLAVGEQYF. The CDR3 DNA reads TGTGCCAGCAGCCAAAATCTAGCGGTGGGCGAGCAGTACTTC.